Below are 9 T cell receptor beta chains sequenced from a single sample in a study of blood T cell repertoires in COVID-19. Libraries were prepared by immunoSEQ multiplex PCR; TCRdb keeps only in-frame clonotypes and omits some of them. The sample has around 270,000 clones, 85% to 90% seen once. Sequenced: peripheral blood. Receptors were obtained from a woman in her fifties or sixties with COVID-19, enrolled during active disease.

Worth noting for this clone: This sequence may be a read error, since a much larger clone differs from it by one base. The identical CDR3 is also encoded by other nucleotide sequences in the sample. V usage is TRBV7-2 and J usage is TRBJ2-7; 9 nucleotides match TRBD2. There are 13 residues in the CDR3. Germline V CDR1 and CDR2: SGHTA, FQGNSA. V lost 6 bases, J lost 7 bases, and 7 bases stayed unmatched. CDR3 residues: CASSLRLAGEQYF. The CDR3 DNA reads as TGTGCCAGCAGTTTAAGGCTAGCGGGGGAGCAGTACTTC.

The rearrangement links TRBV24-1 to TRBJ1-1; D is perhaps TRBD1 (5 bases). CDR3 length: 12 residues. Germline V lookup: CDR1 KGHDR, CDR2 SFDVKD. V lost 3 bases, J lost 10 bases, and 11 bases lay in between. This CDR3 reads CATSDVGEGAFF. The CDR3 DNA reads as TGTGCCACCAGTGATGTGGGGGAGGGAGCTTTCTTT.

The V gene is TRBV5-1, the J gene TRBJ2-1; a possible D gene is TRBD1 (6 bases). The V and J ends lost 3 bases and 7 bases respectively, with 20 bases between them. Germline V gene lookup returns CDR1 SGHRS and CDR2 YFSETQ. CDR3 length equals 16 residues. The CDR3 is CASSSVKQGRNNEQFF. The CDR3 DNA reads as TGCGCCAGCAGCTCCGTTAAACAGGGTAGGAATAATGAGCAGTTCTTC.

This chain links TRBV5-1 with TRBJ1-1; D is unresolved. V gave up 0 bases and J gave up 1 base, with 13 bases separating them. Germline values: CDR1 SGHRS, CDR2 YFSETQ. The CDR3 is made up of 16 amino acids. CDR3 sequence reads: CASSLGGTRGNTEAFF. Here the CDR3 DNA reads TGCGCCAGCAGCTTGGGTGGCACCCGGGGGAACACTGAAGCTTTCTTT.

The genes are TRBV6-1 and TRBJ2-5, with D possibly TRBD1 on 6 matching bases. CDR3 length equals 13 residues. Germline CDR1 MNHNS, CDR2 SASEGT. Deletions cut 0 bases from V and 6 bases from J, with 8 bases between. The CDR3, as DNA: TGTGCCAGCAGTGAAGCAGGGACAAAGACCCAGTACTTC. This sequence encodes CASSEAGTKTQYF.

The chain is built from TRBV7-6 and TRBJ1-3; TRBD1 is a possible D gene (6 bases). Trimming pared 5 bases from V and 1 base from J, leaving 12 bases between. Germline V gives CDR1 SGHVS, CDR2 FNYEAQ. The CDR3 is 15 residues long. The CDR3 reads CASSRAGVSGNTIYF. The CDR3 coding sequence is TGTGCCAGCAGCCGAGCAGGGGTTTCTGGAAACACCATATATTTT. The full variable domain, in which reference TRBV7-6 and TRBJ1-3 provide the parts outside the CDR3, is GAGVSQSPRYKVTKRGQDVALRCDPISGHVSLYWYRQALGQGPEFLTYFNYEAQQDKSGLPNDRFSAERPEGSISTLTIQRTEQRDSAMYRCASSRAGVSGNTIYFGEGSWLTVV.

The chain couples TRBV10-3 to TRBJ2-7, with 10 bases fitting TRBD2. CDR1 is ENHRY, CDR2 SYGVKD, per germline. The ends lost 5 bases at V and 3 bases at J; junction bases unmatched: 10. This CDR3 has 16 residues. As DNA, the CDR3 is TGTGCCATCAGTTCACCGAGGCCTAGCGGGAGCTACGAGCAGTACTTC. Its protein product is CAISSPRPSGSYEQYF.

CDR3 sequence reads: CASSTHGTGSQPQHF. CDR3 DNA sequence: TGTGCCAGTAGTACTCACGGGACAGGGAGTCAGCCCCAGCATTTT. This rearrangement joins TRBV19 to TRBJ1-5, with 9 bases fitting TRBD1. The V gene's germline CDR1 is LNHDA and CDR2 SQIVND (reference sequence). Trimming at V came to 4 bases and at J to 6 bases, leaving 7 bases not matched to a gene. The CDR3 length is 15 residues.

This chain joins TRBV15 and TRBJ1-3; D call uncertain. CDR3 size: 14 residues. Per germline, CDR1 LNHNV and CDR2 YYDKDF (reference sequence). Trimming took 1 base from V and 1 from J, leaving 5 bases between them. In DNA form, the CDR3 reads TGTGCCACCAGCAGAGCGGGATCTGGAAACACCATATATTTT. Residues: CATSRAGSGNTIYF.